These T cell receptor beta chains were read from a single sample in a study of blood T cell repertoires in COVID-19. TCRdb keeps only in-frame clones here, not all; method: immunoSEQ multiplex PCR. The sample includes 65,000 to 85,000 clones, approximately 90% of them seen just once. The sequenced sample consisted of peripheral blood. These receptors were obtained from a human donor in a cohort sampled during active COVID-19. CDR3s include the opening cysteine and the closing phenylalanine or tryptophan. A D gene is named only where the DNA matches it firmly. Rows may omit the clone size; those that give it use once, few, many or a size class.

j_call d_call clone_size v_call cdr3_nt cdr3_aa
TRBJ1-6 . . TRBV19 TGTGCCAGTAGTACCTTCGGGACAAATTCTTATAATTCACCCCTCCACTTT CASSTFGTNSYNSPLHF
TRBJ2-7 . once TRBV6-5 TGTGCCACCTCCCGGGACATGGCCTACGAGCAGTACTTC CATSRDMAYEQYF
TRBJ1-6 TRBD1 . TRBV2 TGTGCCAGCAGTATACCAGACAGGGGCATTCATTCACCCCTCCACTTT CASSIPDRGIHSPLHF
TRBJ2-4 TRBD1 . TRBV9 TGTGCCAGCAGCAAAGGGGGCCTCAAAAACATTCAGTACTTC CASSKGGLKNIQYF
TRBJ1-2 TRBD1 few TRBV2 TGTGCCAGCAGTGGGACAGGGGGAAACTATGGCTACACCTTC CASSGTGGNYGYTF
TRBJ1-5 . . TRBV5-1 TGCGCCAGCAGCTTGGAAGGGAGTGCGATTCAGCCCCAGCATTTT CASSLEGSAIQPQHF
TRBJ2-3 . . TRBV6-5 TGTGCCAGCAATGGGGGGAGCACAGATACGCAGTATTTT CASNGGSTDTQYF
TRBJ1-5 . . TRBV6-5 TGTGCCAGCAAGGGGGGAGGGGTCGTGAATCAGCCCCAGCATTTT CASKGGGVVNQPQHF
TRBJ1-1 . . TRBV6-2/TRBV6-3 TGTGCCAGCAGTTACCTGACAGAGAACACTGAAGCTTTCTTT CASSYLTENTEAFF
TRBJ1-5 TRBD1 . TRBV27 TGTGCCAGCAGTCCAACAGGGGTGGGCTATAGCAATCAGCCCCAGCATTTT CASSPTGVGYSNQPQHF
TRBJ1-2 . . TRBV15 TGTGCCACCAGCAGAGATCGACAGAACTATGGCTACACCTTC CATSRDRQNYGYTF
TRBJ2-3 . . TRBV7-2 TGTGCCAGCAGCCTCGGGGGAATCGTCACGCAGTATTTT CASSLGGIVTQYF
TRBJ1-3 . . TRBV10-1 TGCGCCAGCAGCGCAGGGCGTGGAAACACCATATATTTT CASSAGRGNTIYF
TRBJ2-2 . . TRBV15 TGTGCCACCAGCAGAGAGAGCCAAATAAACACCGGGGAGCTGTTTTTT CATSRESQINTGELFF
TRBJ2-7 . . TRBV9 TGTGCCAGCAGCCCTCGACTTATACGGGACGAGCAGTACTTC CASSPRLIRDEQYF
TRBJ2-7 . . TRBV10-3 TGTGCCATCAGTGAGGGGGGCAGGGGCTACGAGCAGTACTTC CAISEGGRGYEQYF
TRBJ2-6 . . TRBV3-1/TRBV3-2 TGTGCCAGCAGCCAAGACAGGACATCTGGGGCCAACGTCCTGACTTTC CASSQDRTSGANVLTF
TRBJ2-5 TRBD2 . TRBV27 TGTGCCAGCACCAAACTGGTGTCGGGACTAGCGGGGGTGCTAGAGGAGACCCAGTACTTC CASTKLVSGLAGVLEETQYF
TRBJ2-2 . . TRBV19 TGTGCCAGTAGAGGGCAGGGGATAAACACCGGGGAGCTGTTTTTT CASRGQGINTGELFF
TRBJ1-5 . . TRBV28 TGTGCCAGCAGTTCCGTTAATCAGCCCCAGCATTTT CASSSVNQPQHF
TRBJ2-7 . . TRBV5-1 TGCGCCAGCACCGCCCCCCCCGGTGCAGGACTGACCTACGAGCAGTACTTC CASTAPPGAGLTYEQYF
TRBJ1-1 . . TRBV3-1/TRBV3-2 TGTGCCAGCAACCGTTCCTTTCCAAACGGTGAAGCTTTCTTT CASNRSFPNGEAFF
TRBJ2-3 TRBD2 . TRBV5-1 TGCGCCAGCAGCTTGGGTAGGACTAGCGGCCTCACAGATACGCAGTATTTT CASSLGRTSGLTDTQYF
TRBJ1-4 TRBD1 . TRBV10-1 TGCGCCAGCAGTGATTCGACAGGGAGTGGTGAAAAACTGTTTTTT CASSDSTGSGEKLFF
TRBJ1-5 TRBD1 once TRBV6-2/TRBV6-3 TGTGCCAGCAGTTACACAGGGGGCCATCAGCCCCAGCATTTT CASSYTGGHQPQHF
TRBJ1-1 . . TRBV4-3 TGCGCCAGCAGCCTCGGGGAGACTGAAGCTTTCTTT CASSLGETEAFF
TRBJ2-7 . . TRBV20-1 TGCAGTGCCGACAGGTCCCGAGAGCAGTACTTC CSADRSREQYF
TRBJ1-1 . . TRBV2 TGTGCCAGCAGCGCCCTCAGGGGATCCACTGAAGCTTTCTTT CASSALRGSTEAFF
TRBJ1-2 . . TRBV28 TGTGCCAGCAGTCGGGGCTATGGCTACACCTTC CASSRGYGYTF
TRBJ2-3 . . TRBV5-6 TGTGCCAGCAGCTTACGGGGGTTGATAGATACGCAGTATTTT CASSLRGLIDTQYF
TRBJ2-3 TRBD2 . TRBV20-1 TGCAGTGCTAGTGTTAGCGGGGGGTCCACAGATACGCAGTATTTT CSASVSGGSTDTQYF